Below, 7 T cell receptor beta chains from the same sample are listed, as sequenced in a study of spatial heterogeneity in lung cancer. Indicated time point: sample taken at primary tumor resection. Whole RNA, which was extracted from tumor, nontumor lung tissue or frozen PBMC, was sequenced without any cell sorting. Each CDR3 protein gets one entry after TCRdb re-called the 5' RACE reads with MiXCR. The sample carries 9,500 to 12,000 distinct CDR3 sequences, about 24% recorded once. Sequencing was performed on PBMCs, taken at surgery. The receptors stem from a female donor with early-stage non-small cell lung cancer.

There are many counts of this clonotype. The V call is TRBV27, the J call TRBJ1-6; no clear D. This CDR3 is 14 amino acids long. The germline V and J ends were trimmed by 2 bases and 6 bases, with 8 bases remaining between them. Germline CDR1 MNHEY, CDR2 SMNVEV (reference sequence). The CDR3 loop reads CASSLRVLNSPLHF. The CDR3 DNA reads TGTGCCAGCAGTTTACGGGTTCTTAATTCACCCCTCCACTTT.

The CDR3 region is CASSYDFGTDTQYF. The CDR3 coding sequence is TGTGCCAGCAGTTACGATTTCGGCACAGATACGCAGTATTTT. This chain links TRBV27 with TRBJ2-3; D ambiguous. The CDR3 sequence is 14 residues long. Germline V gene lookup returns CDR1 MNHEY and CDR2 SMNVEV (reference sequence). V was clipped by 4 bases and J by 1 base, with 9 bases between them.

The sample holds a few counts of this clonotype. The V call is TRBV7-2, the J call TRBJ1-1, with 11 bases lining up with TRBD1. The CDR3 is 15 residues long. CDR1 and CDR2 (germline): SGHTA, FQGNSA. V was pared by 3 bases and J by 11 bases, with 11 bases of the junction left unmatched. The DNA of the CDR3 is TGTGCCAGCAGCTTTAACCCGGGACAGGGGGTTCCGGCTTTCTTT. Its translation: CASSFNPGQGVPAFF.

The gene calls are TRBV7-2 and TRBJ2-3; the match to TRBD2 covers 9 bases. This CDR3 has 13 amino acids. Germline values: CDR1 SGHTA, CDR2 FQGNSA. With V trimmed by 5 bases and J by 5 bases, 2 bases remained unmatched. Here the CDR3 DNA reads TGTGCCAGCAGCCCTAGCGGGATAGATACGCAGTATTTT. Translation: CASSPSGIDTQYF.

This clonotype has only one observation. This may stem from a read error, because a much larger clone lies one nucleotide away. The CDR3 loop reads CASSWDPNTEAFF. The CDR3, as DNA: TGTGCCAGCAGTTGGGACCCGAACACTGAAGCTTTCTTT. The V gene is TRBV12-3 or TRBV12-4, the J gene TRBJ1-1; the D gene is possibly TRBD1 (5 bases). This CDR3 comprises 13 residues. Trimming removed 4 bases from V and 1 base from J, with 7 bases in between.

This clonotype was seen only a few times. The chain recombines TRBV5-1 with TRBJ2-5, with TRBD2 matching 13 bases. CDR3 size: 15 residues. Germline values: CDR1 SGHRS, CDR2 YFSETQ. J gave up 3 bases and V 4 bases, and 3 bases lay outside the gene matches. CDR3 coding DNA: TGCGCCAGCAGCAAAGGGACTAGCGGGGAAGAGACCCAGTACTTC. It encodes CASSKGTSGEETQYF.

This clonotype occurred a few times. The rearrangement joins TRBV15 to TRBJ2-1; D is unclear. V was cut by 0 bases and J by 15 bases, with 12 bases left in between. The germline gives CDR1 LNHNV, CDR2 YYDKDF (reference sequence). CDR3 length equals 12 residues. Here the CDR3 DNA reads TGTGCCACCAGCAGAGATTTGGGGAATCCGTTCTTC. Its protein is CATSRDLGNPFF. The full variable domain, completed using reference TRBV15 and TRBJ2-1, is DAMVIQNPRYQVTQFGKPVTLSCSQTLNHNVMYWYQQKSSQAPKLLFHYYDKDFNNEADTPDNFQSRRPNTSFCFLDIRSPGLGDTAMYLCATSRDLGNPFFGPGTRLTVL.